One and the same sample provided the 7 T cell receptor beta chains below, sequenced in a study of CD8+ T cells in alopecia areata. Sequencing relied on a cDNA template that was reverse transcribed from extracted RNA. Sequenced by immunoSEQ multiplex PCR; TCRdb stores in-frame clones only, minus some. The profile shows 150,000 or so clones, about nine tenths of them singletons. Material: CD8+ T cells sorted from blood, obtained at week 0. The receptor set was obtained from a human donor with alopecia areata.

This chain connects TRBV29-1 to TRBJ1-1; perhaps TRBD1 as D (6 bases). The germline V gene encodes CDR1 SQVTM and CDR2 ANQGSEA. The CDR3 length is 13 residues. V was shortened by 4 bases and J by 7 bases, with 16 bases between the two germline ends. CDR3 amino acids: CSVARGTPDEAFF. CDR3 DNA: TGCAGCGTTGCCCGTGGGACACCAGATGAAGCTTTCTTT.

The rearrangement links TRBV7-9 to TRBJ1-2; TRBD1 matches 9 bases. V trimming: 0 bases; J trimming: 0 bases; junction bases outside the gene matches: 11. The CDR3 loop spans 19 amino acids. The V gene's germline CDR1 is SEHNR and CDR2 FQNEAQ (reference sequence). Written as DNA, the CDR3 is TGTGCCAGCAGCTTAGCCCTAACTGTCCGGGACAGGGCTAACTATGGCTACACCTTC. Translating gives CASSLALTVRDRANYGYTF.

V usage is TRBV29-1 and J usage is TRBJ2-6, with 8 bases fitting TRBD1. Trimming removed 3 bases from V and 0 bases from J; junction bases left unmatched: 7. Per the germline V gene, CDR1 is SQVTM and CDR2 is ANQGSEA. The CDR3 spans 17 residues. Here the CDR3 DNA reads TGCAGCGTTGAGGAGGACAGGGCTCACTCTGGGGCCAACGTCCTGACTTTC. The encoded protein is CSVEEDRAHSGANVLTF.

The gene calls are TRBV19 and TRBJ2-2, with D unresolved. This CDR3 comprises 12 residues. Per the germline V gene, CDR1 is LNHDA and CDR2 is SQIVND (reference sequence). Trimming took 5 bases from V and 7 from J, leaving 8 bases between them. CDR3 loop: CASSDKVGELFF. The CDR3 DNA reads TGTGCCAGTAGTGACAAGGTCGGGGAGCTGTTTTTT.

The CDR3 DNA reads TGTGCCAGCAGTGATTATTTCCGCACCCAGTACTTC. Its protein is CASSDYFRTQYF. The V and J genes are TRBV25-1 and TRBJ2-5, with D unresolved. V was cut by 3 bases and J by 8 bases, with 10 bases left in between. The germline V gene has CDR1 MGHDK and CDR2 SYGVNS. This CDR3 is 12 amino acids long. Variable domain in full (rest from reference TRBV25-1 and TRBJ2-5): EADIYQTPRYLVIGTGKKITLECSQTMGHDKMYWYQQDPGMELHLIHYSYGVNSTEKGDLSSESTVSRIRTEHFPLTLESARPSHTSQYLCASSDYFRTQYFGPGTRLLVL.

The chain couples TRBV5-4 to TRBJ2-2; possible D gene TRBD1, 6 bases. V lost 0 bases, J lost 6 bases, and 18 bases lay in between. Germline V gives CDR1 SGHNT, CDR2 YYREEE (reference sequence). This CDR3 comprises 17 residues. The CDR3 reads CASSLGYRVAPAGELFF. CDR3 coding DNA: TGTGCCAGCAGCTTGGGGTACAGGGTGGCCCCGGCCGGGGAGCTGTTTTTT.

The chain is built from TRBV4-1 and TRBJ2-3; perhaps TRBD2 as D (5 bases). The germline V and J ends were trimmed by 0 bases and 0 bases, with 10 bases remaining between them. Per the germline V gene, CDR1 is MGHRA and CDR2 is YSYEKL. This CDR3 comprises 16 residues. The CDR3 here is CASSQEYGISTDTQYF. DNA of the CDR3: TGCGCCAGCAGCCAAGAATACGGGATTAGCACAGATACGCAGTATTTT.